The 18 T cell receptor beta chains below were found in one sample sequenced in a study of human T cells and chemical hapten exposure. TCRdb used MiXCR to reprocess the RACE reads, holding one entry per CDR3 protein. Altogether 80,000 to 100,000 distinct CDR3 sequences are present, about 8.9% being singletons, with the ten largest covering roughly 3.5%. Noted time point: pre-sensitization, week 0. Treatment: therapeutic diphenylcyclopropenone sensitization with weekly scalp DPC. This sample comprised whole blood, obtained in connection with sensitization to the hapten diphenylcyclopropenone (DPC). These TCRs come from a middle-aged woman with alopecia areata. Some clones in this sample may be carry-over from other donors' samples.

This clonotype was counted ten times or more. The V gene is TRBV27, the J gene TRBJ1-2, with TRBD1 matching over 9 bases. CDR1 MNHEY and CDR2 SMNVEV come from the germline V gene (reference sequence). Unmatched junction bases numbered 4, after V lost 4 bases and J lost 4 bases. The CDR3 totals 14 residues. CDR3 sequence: CASSSTGGVYGYTF. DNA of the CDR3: TGTGCCAGCAGTTCGACAGGGGGGGTCTATGGCTACACCTTC.

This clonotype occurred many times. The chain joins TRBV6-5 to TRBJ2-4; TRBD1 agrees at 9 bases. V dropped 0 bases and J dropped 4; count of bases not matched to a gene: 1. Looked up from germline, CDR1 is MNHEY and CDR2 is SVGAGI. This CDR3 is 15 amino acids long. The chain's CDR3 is CASSYSGTGKNIQYF. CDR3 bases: TGTGCCAGCAGTTACTCTGGGACAGGGAAAAACATTCAGTACTTC.

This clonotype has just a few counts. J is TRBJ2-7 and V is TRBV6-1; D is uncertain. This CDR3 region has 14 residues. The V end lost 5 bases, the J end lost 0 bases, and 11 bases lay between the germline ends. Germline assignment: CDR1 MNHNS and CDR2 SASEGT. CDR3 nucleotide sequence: TGTGCCAGCAGTCCCCGACTCGTCTCCTACGAGCAGTACTTC. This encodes CASSPRLVSYEQYF.

The CDR3 is CASSLVYPTANEQFF. As DNA, the CDR3 is TGTGCCAGCAGCTTAGTCTACCCGACAGCCAATGAGCAGTTCTTC. The V call is TRBV11-1, the J call TRBJ2-1, with D tentatively TRBD1 (5 bases). CDR1 is SGHAT and CDR2 is FQDESV in the germline V gene (reference sequence). This CDR3 comprises 15 residues. Trimming left V 1 base short and J 6 bases short, with 13 bases between.

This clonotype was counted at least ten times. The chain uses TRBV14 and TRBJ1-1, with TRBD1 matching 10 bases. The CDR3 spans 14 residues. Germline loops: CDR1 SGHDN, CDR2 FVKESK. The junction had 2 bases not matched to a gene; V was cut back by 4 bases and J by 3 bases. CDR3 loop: CASSRQGAYTEAFF. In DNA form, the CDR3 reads TGTGCCAGCAGCCGACAGGGGGCCTACACTGAAGCTTTCTTT.

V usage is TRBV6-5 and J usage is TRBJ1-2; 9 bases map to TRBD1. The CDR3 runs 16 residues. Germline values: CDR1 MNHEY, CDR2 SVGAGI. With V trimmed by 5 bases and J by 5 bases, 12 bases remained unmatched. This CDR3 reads CASSPGQGPPPYGYTF. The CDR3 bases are TGTGCCAGCAGTCCAGGACAGGGGCCGCCCCCGTATGGCTACACCTTC.

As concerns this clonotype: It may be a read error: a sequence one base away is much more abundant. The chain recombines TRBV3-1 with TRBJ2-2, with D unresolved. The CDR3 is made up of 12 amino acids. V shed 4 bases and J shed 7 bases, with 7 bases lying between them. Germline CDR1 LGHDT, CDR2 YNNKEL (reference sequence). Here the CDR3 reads CASSLQNGELFF. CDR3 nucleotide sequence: TGTGCCAGCAGCCTACAGAACGGGGAGCTGTTTTTT.

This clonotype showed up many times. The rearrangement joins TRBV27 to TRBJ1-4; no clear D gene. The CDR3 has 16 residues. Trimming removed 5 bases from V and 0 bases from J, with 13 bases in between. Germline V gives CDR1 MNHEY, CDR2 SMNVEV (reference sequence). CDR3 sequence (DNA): TGTGCCAGCAGTCCCGGAACGGGCGCAACTAATGAAAAACTGTTTTTT. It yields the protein CASSPGTGATNEKLFF.

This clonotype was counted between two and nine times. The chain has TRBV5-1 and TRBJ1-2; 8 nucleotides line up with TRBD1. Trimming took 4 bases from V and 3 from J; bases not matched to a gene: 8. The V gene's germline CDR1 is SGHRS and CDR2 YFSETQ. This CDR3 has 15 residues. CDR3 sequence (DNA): TGCGCCAGCAGCCCACAGACAGGGGATCACTATGGCTACACCTTC. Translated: CASSPQTGDHYGYTF.

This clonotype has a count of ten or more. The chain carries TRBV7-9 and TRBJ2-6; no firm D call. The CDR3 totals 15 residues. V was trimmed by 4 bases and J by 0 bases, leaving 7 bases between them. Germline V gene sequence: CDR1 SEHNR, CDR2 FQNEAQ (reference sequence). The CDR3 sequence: CASSYYNSGANVLTF. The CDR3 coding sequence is TGTGCCAGCAGCTACTATAACTCTGGGGCCAACGTCCTGACTTTC.

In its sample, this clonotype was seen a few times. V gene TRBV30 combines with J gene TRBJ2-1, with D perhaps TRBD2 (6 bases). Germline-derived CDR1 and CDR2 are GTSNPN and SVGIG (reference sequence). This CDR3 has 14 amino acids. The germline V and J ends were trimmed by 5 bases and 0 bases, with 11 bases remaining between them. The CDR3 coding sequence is TGTGCCTGGGCTCGGGGGAGCTCCTACAATGAGCAGTTCTTC. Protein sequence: CAWARGSSYNEQFF.

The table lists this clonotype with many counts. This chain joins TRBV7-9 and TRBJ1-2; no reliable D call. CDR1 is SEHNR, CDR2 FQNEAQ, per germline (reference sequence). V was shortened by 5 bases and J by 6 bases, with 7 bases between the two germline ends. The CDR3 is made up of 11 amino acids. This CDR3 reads CASSLQNGYTF. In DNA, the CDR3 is TGTGCCAGCAGCCTCCAAAATGGCTACACCTTC.

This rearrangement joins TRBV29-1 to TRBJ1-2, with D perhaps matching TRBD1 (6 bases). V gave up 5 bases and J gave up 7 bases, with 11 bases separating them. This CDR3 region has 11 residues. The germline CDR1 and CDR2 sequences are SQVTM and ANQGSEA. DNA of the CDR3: TGCAGCGTTTCACAGGGTGGTGGCTACACCTTC. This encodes CSVSQGGGYTF.

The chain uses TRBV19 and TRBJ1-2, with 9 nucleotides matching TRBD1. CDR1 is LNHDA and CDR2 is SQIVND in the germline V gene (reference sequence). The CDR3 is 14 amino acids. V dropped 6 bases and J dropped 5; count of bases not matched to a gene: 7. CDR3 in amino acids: CASSTDRGTYGYTF. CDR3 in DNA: TGTGCCAGTAGCACCGACAGGGGGACTTATGGCTACACCTTC.

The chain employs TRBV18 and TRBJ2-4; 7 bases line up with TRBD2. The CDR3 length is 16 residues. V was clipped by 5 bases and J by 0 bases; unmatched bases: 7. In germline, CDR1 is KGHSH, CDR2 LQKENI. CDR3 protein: CASSFIAGIAKNIQYF. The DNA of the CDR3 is TGTGCCAGCTCATTCATAGCGGGTATAGCCAAAAACATTCAGTACTTC.

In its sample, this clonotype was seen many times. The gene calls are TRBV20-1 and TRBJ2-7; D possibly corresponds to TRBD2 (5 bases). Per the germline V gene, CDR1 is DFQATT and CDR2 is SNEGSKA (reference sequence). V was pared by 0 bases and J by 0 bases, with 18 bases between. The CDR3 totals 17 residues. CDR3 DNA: TGCAGTGCTAGAGATATGATAGGGCGGGCCAGCTCCTACGAGCAGTACTTC. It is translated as CSARDMIGRASSYEQYF.

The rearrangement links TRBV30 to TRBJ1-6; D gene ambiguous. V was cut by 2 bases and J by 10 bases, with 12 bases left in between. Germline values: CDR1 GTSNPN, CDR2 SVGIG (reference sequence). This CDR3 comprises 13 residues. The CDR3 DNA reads TGTGCCTGGAGTCGGTCCCCGGAATCACCCCTCCACTTT. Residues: CAWSRSPESPLHF.

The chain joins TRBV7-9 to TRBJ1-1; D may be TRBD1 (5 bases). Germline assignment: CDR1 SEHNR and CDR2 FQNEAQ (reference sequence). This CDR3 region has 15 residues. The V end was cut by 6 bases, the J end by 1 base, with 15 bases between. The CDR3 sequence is CASRPTTGGNTEAFF. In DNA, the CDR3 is TGTGCCAGCAGACCAACTACAGGAGGGAACACTGAAGCTTTCTTT.